This entry lists 26 T cell receptor beta chains sequenced from one sample in a study of cytotoxic CD8 clonotypes in ibrutinib-treated CLL. Method: immunoSEQ multiplex PCR; TCRdb's copy keeps in-frame clones and lacks some. The sample includes some 200,000 clones, over 60% of them seen just once. The source material was PBMCs, sampled after 24 months of ibrutinib treatment. The origin of the receptors is a human donor with chronic lymphocytic leukemia.

The V and J genes are TRBV7-2 and TRBJ2-7; D unresolved. V was shortened by 2 bases and J by 2 bases, with 16 bases between the two germline ends. In germline, CDR1 is SGHTA, CDR2 FQGNSA. The CDR3 is 16 residues long. The chain's CDR3 is CASSLTLWAMAYEQYF. For the CDR3, the DNA is TGTGCCAGCAGCTTAACCCTATGGGCAATGGCCTACGAGCAGTACTTC. The full variable domain, its missing parts supplied by reference TRBV7-2 and TRBJ2-7, is GAGVSQSPSNKVTEKGKDVELRCDPISGHTALYWYRQSLGQGLEFLIYFQGNSAPDKSGLPSDRFSAERTGGSVSTLTIQRTQQEDSAVYLCASSLTLWAMAYEQYFGPGTRLTVT.

The chain joins TRBV7-8 to TRBJ2-7, with 10 bases fitting TRBD2. The CDR3 totals 15 residues. CDR1 SGHVS and CDR2 FQNEAQ come from the germline V gene. After removal of 5 bases from V and 2 bases from J, the junction contained 6 bases not matched to a gene. CDR3 residues: CASSRGTSDTYEQYF. The CDR3 DNA follows: TGTGCCAGCAGCAGAGGGACTAGCGACACCTACGAGCAGTACTTC.

This clone was detected only a few times. The chain recombines TRBV20-1 with TRBJ2-5; D gene uncertain. Germline-derived CDR1 and CDR2 are DFQATT and SNEGSKA (reference sequence). The CDR3 totals 11 residues. Trimming pared 5 bases from V and 5 bases from J, leaving 9 bases between. CDR3 in amino acids: CSASTGETQYF. CDR3 bases: TGCAGTGCTTCGACCGGGGAGACCCAGTACTTC.

This clone occurred a few times. The gene calls are TRBV18 and TRBJ1-1, with 7 bases aligning to TRBD1. Losses at the gene ends were 5 bases for V and 0 bases for J; bases not matched to a gene: 6. This CDR3 is 15 amino acids long. Germline CDR1 reads KGHSH; CDR2 reads LQKENI. CDR3 protein: CASSFGQAVNTEAFF. CDR3 DNA sequence: TGTGCCAGCTCATTTGGACAGGCGGTGAACACTGAAGCTTTCTTT.

The chain has TRBV2 and TRBJ2-1; 8 bases align to TRBD1. Germline trimming cut 8 bases from V and 5 bases from J; bases unmatched to any gene: 8. The CDR3 length is 14 residues. Germline lookup yields CDR1 SNHLY and CDR2 FYNNEI. The CDR3 nucleotides read TGTGCCAGCGCGGGACAGGTAGCAAACAATGAGCAGTTCTTC. This sequence encodes CASAGQVANNEQFF. Combining the CDR3 with reference TRBV2 and TRBJ2-1 gives the whole variable domain EPEVTQTPSHQVTQMGQEVILRCVPISNHLYFYWYRQILGQKVEFLVSFYNNEISEKSEIFDDQFSVERPDGSNFTLKIRSTKLEDSAMYFCASAGQVANNEQFFGPGTRLTVL.

The V and J genes are TRBV27 and TRBJ2-5, with TRBD2 matching 8 bases. Germline V gene lookup returns CDR1 MNHEY and CDR2 SMNVEV (reference sequence). Germline trimming cut 1 base from V and 2 bases from J; bases unmatched to any gene: 3. This CDR3 is built from 15 residues. This CDR3 is CASSLYASGQETQYF. The DNA of the CDR3 is TGTGCCAGCAGTTTATATGCTAGCGGGCAAGAGACCCAGTACTTC.

The chain couples TRBV5-1 to TRBJ2-1; D may be TRBD2 (5 bases). V was trimmed by 2 bases and J by 2 bases, leaving 14 bases between them. The CDR3 sequence is 16 residues long. The V gene's germline CDR1 is SGHRS and CDR2 YFSETQ. The CDR3: CASSFSGGPTYNEQFF. CDR3 nucleotides: TGCGCCAGCAGCTTCAGCGGCGGGCCGACCTACAATGAGCAGTTCTTC.

The chain is built from TRBV5-6 and TRBJ2-7; TRBD2 matches at 8 bases. The CDR3 is 13 amino acids. V gave up 3 bases and J gave up 3 bases; unmatched junction bases: 2. Germline V gene data show CDR1 as SGHDT and CDR2 as YYEEEE. CDR3 region: CASSYGTSYEQYF. The CDR3 coding sequence is TGTGCCAGCAGCTATGGGACTAGCTACGAGCAGTACTTC.

This chain connects TRBV30 to TRBJ2-3, with TRBD2 matching over 8 bases. V was pared by 3 bases and J by 10 bases, with 3 bases of the junction left unmatched. The germline CDR1 and CDR2 sequences are GTSNPN and SVGIG (reference sequence). The CDR3 is 11 residues long. CDR3 in DNA: TGTGCCTGGAGGATGACTAGCGCGCAGTATTTT. The encoded protein is CAWRMTSAQYF.

This clone was seen just once. The V call is TRBV5-1, the J call TRBJ1-2; 7 nucleotides match TRBD1. Trimming at V came to 0 bases and at J to 7 bases, leaving 6 bases not matched to a gene. The CDR3 loop spans 14 amino acids. Per germline, CDR1 SGHRS and CDR2 YFSETQ. CDR3: CASSLGQGRSGYTF. The CDR3 coding sequence is TGCGCCAGCAGCTTGGGACAGGGAAGGTCTGGCTACACCTTC.

V usage is TRBV10-1 and J usage is TRBJ2-4; 7 nucleotides agree with TRBD2. This CDR3 region has 14 residues. V was clipped by 5 bases and J by 7 bases; unmatched bases: 8. Per germline, CDR1 WNHNN and CDR2 SYGVQD (reference sequence). The CDR3 DNA sequence: TGCGCCAGCAGTCTCGCGGGAGAGGTGAACATTCAGTACTTC. This encodes CASSLAGEVNIQYF.

V gene TRBV4-2 combines with J gene TRBJ2-2, with TRBD1 identical over 8 bases. The CDR3 has 17 amino acids. Trimming removed 2 bases from V and 1 base from J; junction bases left unmatched: 6. CDR1 is LGHNA and CDR2 is YNFKEQ in the germline V gene. CDR3 sequence (DNA): TGTGCCAGCAGCCAATTTCCGGGACAGGTGAACACCGGGGAGCTGTTTTTT. Its protein is CASSQFPGQVNTGELFF.

This clone has more than one count but fewer than ten. The rearrangement links TRBV2 to TRBJ2-7; D ambiguous. The CDR3 is made up of 12 amino acids. V lost 3 bases and J 1 base, leaving 4 bases between the germline ends. The germline gives CDR1 SNHLY, CDR2 FYNNEI. CDR3 amino acids: CASSDRSYEQYF. The CDR3 bases are TGTGCCAGCAGTGACAGGTCCTACGAGCAGTACTTC.

The chain recombines TRBV15 with TRBJ2-1, with a weak D call TRBD2 (6 bases). Trimming removed 3 bases at V and 2 bases at J, with 17 bases between. Looked up from germline, CDR1 is LNHNV and CDR2 is YYDKDF (reference sequence). The CDR3 is 17 residues long. Here the CDR3 DNA reads TGTGCCACCAGCAGGGGGCCTCCGGGACTCGCCTACAATGAGCAGTTCTTC. It yields the protein CATSRGPPGLAYNEQFF.

The chain joins TRBV11-2 to TRBJ2-7; D remains ambiguous. CDR3 size: 11 residues. Germline V CDR1 and CDR2: SGHAT, FQNNGV. Trimming removed 6 bases from V and 3 bases from J, with 6 bases in between. The CDR3 coding sequence is TGTGCCAGCAGTGAAAACTACGAGCAGTACTTC. This encodes CASSENYEQYF.

This chain links TRBV9 with TRBJ2-2, with no clear D. Germline V gene lookup returns CDR1 SGDLS and CDR2 YYNGEE. Trimming shortened V by 5 bases and J by 4 bases, and 9 bases separated the two germline ends. The CDR3 runs 13 residues. CDR3 in amino acids: CASSRGPTGELFF. CDR3 nucleotide sequence: TGTGCCAGCAGTAGAGGCCCCACCGGGGAGCTGTTTTTT.

The V gene is TRBV7-9, the J gene TRBJ2-2; D is ambiguous. CDR1 and CDR2 (germline): SEHNR, FQNEAQ (reference sequence). Trimming took 4 bases from V and 1 from J, leaving 10 bases between them. This CDR3 spans 15 amino acids. CDR3 sequence (DNA): TGTGCCAGCAGCTCGCAGACTTTGAACACCGGGGAGCTGTTTTTT. Encoded protein: CASSSQTLNTGELFF.

This chain connects TRBV30 to TRBJ2-3, with TRBD2 as a possible D gene (5 bases). The CDR3 is 14 amino acids. CDR1 GTSNPN and CDR2 SVGIG come from the germline V gene (reference sequence). V was cut by 6 bases and J by 2 bases, with 15 bases left in between. The CDR3 DNA is TGTGCCTGCTTTTCTAGCAGACACACAGATACGCAGTATTTT. Translated: CACFSSRHTDTQYF. The full variable domain, in which reference TRBV30 and TRBJ2-3 provide the parts outside the CDR3, is SQTIHQWPATLVQPVGSPLSLECTVEGTSNPNLYWYRQAAGRGLQLLFYSVGIGQISSEVPQNLSASRPQDRQFILSSKKLLLSDSGFYLCACFSSRHTDTQYFGPGTRLTVL.

The chain carries TRBV25-1 and TRBJ2-2; D perhaps matches TRBD2 (5 bases). V lost 5 bases and J 3 bases, leaving 10 bases between the germline ends. This CDR3 is 14 amino acids long. Per the germline V gene, CDR1 is MGHDK and CDR2 is SYGVNS. Here the CDR3 reads CASSPGIDTGELFF. DNA of the CDR3: TGTGCCAGCAGTCCCGGGATTGACACCGGGGAGCTGTTTTTT.

This clone occurred a few times. The rearrangement uses TRBV6-5 and TRBJ2-5, with D uncertain. The length of the CDR3 is 13 residues. Germline values: CDR1 MNHEY, CDR2 SVGAGI. Trimming took 6 bases from V and 2 from J, leaving 10 bases between them. This CDR3 reads CASSPEFQETQYF. The CDR3 nucleotides are TGTGCCAGCAGCCCCGAGTTTCAAGAGACCCAGTACTTC.

The rearrangement uses TRBV7-9 and TRBJ2-3; D uncertain. The CDR3 extends over 12 amino acids. Per germline, CDR1 SEHNR and CDR2 FQNEAQ (reference sequence). V lost 5 bases and J 7 bases, leaving 10 bases between the germline ends. CDR3 in DNA: TGTGCCAGCAGCAGTGGAAGATATACGCAGTATTTT. It codes for CASSSGRYTQYF.

The chain is built from TRBV6-6 and TRBJ2-7, with D hard to call. CDR3 length: 14 amino acids. CDR1 is MNHNY and CDR2 is SVGAGI in the germline V gene (reference sequence). With 0 bases removed from V and 4 bases from J, the gap between germline ends came to 10 bases. CDR3 residues: CASSYSRTVYEQYF. The DNA of the CDR3 is TGTGCCAGCAGTTACTCGCGGACCGTGTACGAGCAGTACTTC.

This clone has more than one count but fewer than ten. V is TRBV7-8 and J is TRBJ2-3; tentatively, D is TRBD1 (6 bases). Trimming removed 4 bases at V and 11 bases at J, with 10 bases between. Germline CDR1 is SGHVS and CDR2 is FQNEAQ. This CDR3 is 11 amino acids long. The CDR3 loop reads CASSSTGRQYF. CDR3 DNA sequence: TGTGCCAGCAGCTCGACAGGCCGGCAGTATTTT.

This clone was recorded only once. V and J are TRBV7-2 and TRBJ2-2; D assignment may be TRBD1 or TRBD2 (5 bases each). From germline, CDR1 is SGHTA and CDR2 FQGNSA. Trimming took 5 bases from V and 9 from J, leaving 13 bases between them. This CDR3 has 13 residues. For the CDR3, the DNA is TGTGCCAGCAGCCTAGGAAGGGACCGGGAGCTGTTTTTT. Translation gives CASSLGRDRELFF.

Only one count was recorded for this clone. This chain joins TRBV2 and TRBJ2-4, with 10 nucleotides matching TRBD1. The CDR3 covers 17 residues. Germline assignment: CDR1 SNHLY and CDR2 FYNNEI. With 5 bases clipped from V and 1 base from J, the junction kept 8 bases outside the gene matches. The CDR3 nucleotides are TGTGCCAGCAGTCGGGACAGGGGCGGAGTGGCCAAAAACATTCAGTACTTC. Translating gives CASSRDRGGVAKNIQYF.

The chain is built from TRBV18 and TRBJ1-5; a possible D gene is TRBD1 (6 bases). In germline, CDR1 is KGHSH, CDR2 LQKENI. Trimming pared 5 bases from V and 0 bases from J, leaving 14 bases between. The CDR3 has 16 amino acids. CDR3: CASSRGADYSNQPQHF. Written as DNA, the CDR3 is TGTGCCAGCTCAAGGGGGGCGGATTATAGCAATCAGCCCCAGCATTTT.